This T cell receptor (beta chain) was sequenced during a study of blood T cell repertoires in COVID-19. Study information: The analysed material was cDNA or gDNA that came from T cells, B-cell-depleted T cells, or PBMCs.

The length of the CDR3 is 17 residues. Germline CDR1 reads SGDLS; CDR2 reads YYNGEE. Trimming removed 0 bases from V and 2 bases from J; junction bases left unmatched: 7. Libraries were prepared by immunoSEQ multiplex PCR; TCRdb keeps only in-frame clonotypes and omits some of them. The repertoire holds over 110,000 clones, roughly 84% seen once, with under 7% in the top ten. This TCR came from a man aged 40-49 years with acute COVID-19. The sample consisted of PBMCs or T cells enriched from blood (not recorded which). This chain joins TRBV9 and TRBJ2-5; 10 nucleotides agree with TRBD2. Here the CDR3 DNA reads TGTGCCAGCAGCGTAGGGTTAGCGGGAGGTTTACAAGAGACCCAGTACTTC. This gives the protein CASSVGLAGGLQETQYF.